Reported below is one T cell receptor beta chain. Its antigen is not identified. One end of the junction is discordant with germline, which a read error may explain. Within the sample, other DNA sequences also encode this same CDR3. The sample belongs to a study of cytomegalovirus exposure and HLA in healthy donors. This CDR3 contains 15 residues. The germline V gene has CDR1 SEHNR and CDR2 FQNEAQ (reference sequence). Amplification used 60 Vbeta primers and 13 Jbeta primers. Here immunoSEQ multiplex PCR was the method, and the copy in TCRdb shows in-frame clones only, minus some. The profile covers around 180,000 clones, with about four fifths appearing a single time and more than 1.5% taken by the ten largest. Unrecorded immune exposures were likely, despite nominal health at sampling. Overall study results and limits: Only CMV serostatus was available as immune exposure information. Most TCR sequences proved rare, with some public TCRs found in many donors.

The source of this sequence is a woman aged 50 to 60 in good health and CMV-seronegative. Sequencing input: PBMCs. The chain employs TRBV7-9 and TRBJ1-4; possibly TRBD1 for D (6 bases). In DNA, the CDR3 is TGTGCCAGCAGCTCTCCGACAGGTGGTTTGGAAAAGCTGTTTTTT. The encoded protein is CASSSPTGGLEKLFF.